This T cell receptor (beta chain) is from a study of blood T cell repertoires in COVID-19. Only in-frame clones appear in the TCRdb table, and some are missing; sequencing was by immunoSEQ multiplex PCR. The sample shows roughly 100,000 clones, about 85% of them seen only once. Germline trimming cut 11 bases from V and 1 base from J; bases unmatched to any gene: 17. Germline values: CDR1 LNHDA, CDR2 SQIVND (reference sequence). The CDR3 has 17 residues. The source is a human donor in a cohort sampled during active COVID-19. Sequenced: peripheral blood. This chain connects TRBV19 to TRBJ2-3; 8 nucleotides agree with TRBD2. The chain's CDR3 is CAGQAGVIPLGTDTQYF. The CDR3 nucleotides read TGTGCCGGACAAGCGGGAGTCATCCCATTGGGCACAGATACGCAGTATTTT.